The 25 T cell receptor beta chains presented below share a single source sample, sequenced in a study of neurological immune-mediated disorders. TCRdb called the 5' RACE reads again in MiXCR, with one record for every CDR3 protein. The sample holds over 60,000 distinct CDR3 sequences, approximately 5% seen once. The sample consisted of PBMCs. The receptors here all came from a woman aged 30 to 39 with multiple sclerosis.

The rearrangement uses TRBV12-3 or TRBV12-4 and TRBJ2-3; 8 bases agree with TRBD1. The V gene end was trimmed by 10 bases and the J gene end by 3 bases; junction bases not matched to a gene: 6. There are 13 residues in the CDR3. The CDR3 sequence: CATKQGATDTQYF. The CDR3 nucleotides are TGTGCCACTAAGCAGGGGGCGACAGATACGCAGTATTTT.

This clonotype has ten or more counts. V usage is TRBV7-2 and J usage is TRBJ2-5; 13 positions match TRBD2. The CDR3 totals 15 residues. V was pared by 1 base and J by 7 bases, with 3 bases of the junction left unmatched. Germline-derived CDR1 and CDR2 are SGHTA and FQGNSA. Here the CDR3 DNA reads TGTGCCAGCAGCTTAGGGACTAGCGGGAGACTGACCCAGTACTTC. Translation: CASSLGTSGRLTQYF.

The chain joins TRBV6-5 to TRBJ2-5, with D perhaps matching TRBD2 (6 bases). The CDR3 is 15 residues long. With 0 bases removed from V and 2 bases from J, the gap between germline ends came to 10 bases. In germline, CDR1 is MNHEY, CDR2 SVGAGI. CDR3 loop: CASSYSGTYQETQYF. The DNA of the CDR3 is TGTGCCAGCAGTTACTCCGGGACTTATCAAGAGACCCAGTACTTC.

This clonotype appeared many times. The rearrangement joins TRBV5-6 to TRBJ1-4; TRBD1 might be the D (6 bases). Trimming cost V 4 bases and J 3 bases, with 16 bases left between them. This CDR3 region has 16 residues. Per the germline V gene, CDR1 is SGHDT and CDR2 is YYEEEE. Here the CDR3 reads CASSPSPDSANEKLFF. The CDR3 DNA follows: TGTGCCAGCAGCCCATCGCCGGACAGCGCTAATGAAAAACTGTTTTTT.

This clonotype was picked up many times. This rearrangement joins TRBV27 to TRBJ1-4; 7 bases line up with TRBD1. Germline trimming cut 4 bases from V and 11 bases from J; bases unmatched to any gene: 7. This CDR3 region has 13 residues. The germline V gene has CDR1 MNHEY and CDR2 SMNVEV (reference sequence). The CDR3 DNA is TGTGCCAGCAGTTATGGCAGGGGGTTTAAACTGTTTTTT. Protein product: CASSYGRGFKLFF.

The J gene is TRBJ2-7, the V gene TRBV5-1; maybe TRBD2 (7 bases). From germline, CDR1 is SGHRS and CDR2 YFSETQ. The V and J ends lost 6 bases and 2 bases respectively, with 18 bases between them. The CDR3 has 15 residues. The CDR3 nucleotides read TGCGCCAGCACGGGGTGGCGGGGGCCTCCCTACGAGCAGTACGTC. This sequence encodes CASTGWRGPPYEQYV.

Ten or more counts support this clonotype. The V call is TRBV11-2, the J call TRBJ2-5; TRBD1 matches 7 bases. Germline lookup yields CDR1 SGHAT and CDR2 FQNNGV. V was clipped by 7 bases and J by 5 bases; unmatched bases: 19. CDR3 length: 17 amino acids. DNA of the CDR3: TGTGCCAGCACCGTGGGGCGCAGGGGGAAGTCCGGGGAGACCCAGTACTTC. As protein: CASTVGRRGKSGETQYF. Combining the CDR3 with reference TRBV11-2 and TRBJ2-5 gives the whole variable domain EAGVAQSPRYKIIEKRQSVAFWCNPISGHATLYWYQQILGQGPKLLIQFQNNGVVDDSQLPKDRFSAERLKGVDSTLKIQPAKLEDSAVYLCASTVGRRGKSGETQYFGPGTRLLVL.

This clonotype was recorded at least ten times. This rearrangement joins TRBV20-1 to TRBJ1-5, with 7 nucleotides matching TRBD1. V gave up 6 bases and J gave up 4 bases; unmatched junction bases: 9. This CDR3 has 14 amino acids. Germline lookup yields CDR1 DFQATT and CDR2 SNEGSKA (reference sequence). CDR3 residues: CSAEGDSENQPQHF. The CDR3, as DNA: TGCAGTGCGGAAGGGGACAGTGAAAATCAGCCCCAGCATTTT.

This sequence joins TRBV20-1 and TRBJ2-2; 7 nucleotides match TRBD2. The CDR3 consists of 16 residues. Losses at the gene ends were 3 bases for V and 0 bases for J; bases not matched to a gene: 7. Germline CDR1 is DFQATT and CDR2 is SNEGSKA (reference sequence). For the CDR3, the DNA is TGCAGTGCTAGCCGTAGCGGGTCTTCGAACACCGGGGAGCTGTTTTTT. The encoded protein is CSASRSGSSNTGELFF.

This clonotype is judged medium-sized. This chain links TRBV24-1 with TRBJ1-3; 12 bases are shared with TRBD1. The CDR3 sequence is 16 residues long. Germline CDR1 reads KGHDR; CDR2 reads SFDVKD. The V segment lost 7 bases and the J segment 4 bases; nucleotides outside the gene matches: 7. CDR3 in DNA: TGTGCCACCAGCGCGGGACAGGGGGCGGAAGGAAACACCATATATTTT. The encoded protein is CATSAGQGAEGNTIYF.

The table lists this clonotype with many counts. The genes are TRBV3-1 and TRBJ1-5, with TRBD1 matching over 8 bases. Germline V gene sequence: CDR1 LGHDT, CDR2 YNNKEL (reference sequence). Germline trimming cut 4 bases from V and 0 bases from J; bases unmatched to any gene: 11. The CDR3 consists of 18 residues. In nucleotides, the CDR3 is TGTGCCAGCAGCCCGTTGGGGGACAGGTCCCTTAGCAATCAGCCCCAGCATTTT. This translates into CASSPLGDRSLSNQPQHF.

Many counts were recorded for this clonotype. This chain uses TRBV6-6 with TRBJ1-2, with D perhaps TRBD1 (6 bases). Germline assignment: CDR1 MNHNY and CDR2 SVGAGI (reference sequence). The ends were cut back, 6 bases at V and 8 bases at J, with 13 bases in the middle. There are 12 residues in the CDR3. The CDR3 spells CASSRGDDGYTF. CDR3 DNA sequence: TGTGCCAGCAGCAGGGGAGACGACGGCTACACCTTC.

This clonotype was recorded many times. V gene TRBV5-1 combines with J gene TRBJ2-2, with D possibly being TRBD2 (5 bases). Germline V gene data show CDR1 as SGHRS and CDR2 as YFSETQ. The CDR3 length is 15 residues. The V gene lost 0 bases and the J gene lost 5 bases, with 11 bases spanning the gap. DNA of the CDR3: TGCGCCAGCAGCTTGGCTCCCCCGGGGACCGGGGAGCTGTTTTTT. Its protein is CASSLAPPGTGELFF.

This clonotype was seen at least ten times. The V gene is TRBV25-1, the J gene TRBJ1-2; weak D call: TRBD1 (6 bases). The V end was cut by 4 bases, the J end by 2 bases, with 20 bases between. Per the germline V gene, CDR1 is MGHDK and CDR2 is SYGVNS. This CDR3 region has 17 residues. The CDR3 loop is CASSVSRQAPPNYGYTF. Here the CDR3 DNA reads TGTGCCAGCAGTGTCAGTCGACAGGCCCCACCCAACTATGGCTACACCTTC.

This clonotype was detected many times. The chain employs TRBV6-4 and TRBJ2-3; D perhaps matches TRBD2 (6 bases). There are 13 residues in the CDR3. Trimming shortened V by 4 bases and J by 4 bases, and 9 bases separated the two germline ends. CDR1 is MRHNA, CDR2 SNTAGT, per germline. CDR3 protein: CASSGGEADTQYF. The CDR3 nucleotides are TGTGCCAGCAGTGGGGGGGAGGCAGATACGCAGTATTTT.

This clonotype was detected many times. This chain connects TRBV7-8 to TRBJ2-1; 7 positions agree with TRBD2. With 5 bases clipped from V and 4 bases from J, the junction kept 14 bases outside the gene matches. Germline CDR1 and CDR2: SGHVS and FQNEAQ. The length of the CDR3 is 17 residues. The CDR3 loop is CASSIREGSGQYNEQFF. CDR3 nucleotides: TGTGCCAGCAGCATAAGGGAAGGTAGCGGGCAGTACAATGAGCAGTTCTTC.

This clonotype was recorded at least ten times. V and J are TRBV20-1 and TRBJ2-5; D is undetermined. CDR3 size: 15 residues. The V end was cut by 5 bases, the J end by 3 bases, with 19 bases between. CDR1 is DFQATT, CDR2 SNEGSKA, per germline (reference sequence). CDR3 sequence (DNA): TGCAGTGCTGCTCCGATTGTAGCTTCGGAAGAGACCCAGTACTTC. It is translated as CSAAPIVASEETQYF.

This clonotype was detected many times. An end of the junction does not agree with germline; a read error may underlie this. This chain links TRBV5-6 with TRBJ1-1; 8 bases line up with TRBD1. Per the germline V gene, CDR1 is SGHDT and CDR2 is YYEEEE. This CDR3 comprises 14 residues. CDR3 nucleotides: TGTGCCAGCAGTTTGGACAGGGAGTACACTGAAGCTTTCTTT. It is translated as CASSLDREYTEAFF.

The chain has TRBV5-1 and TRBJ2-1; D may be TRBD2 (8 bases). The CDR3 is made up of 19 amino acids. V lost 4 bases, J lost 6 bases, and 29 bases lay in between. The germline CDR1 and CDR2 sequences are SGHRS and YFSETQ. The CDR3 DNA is TGCGCCAGCAGCGTCTCCGGGACTAGAATAAAGTACAGGGGCAATGAGCAGTTCTTC. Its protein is CASSVSGTRIKYRGNEQFF.

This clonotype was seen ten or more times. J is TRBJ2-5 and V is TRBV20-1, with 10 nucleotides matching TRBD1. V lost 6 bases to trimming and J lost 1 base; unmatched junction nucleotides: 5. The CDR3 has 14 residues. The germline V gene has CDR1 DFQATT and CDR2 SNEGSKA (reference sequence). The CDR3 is CSARTGGPQETQYF. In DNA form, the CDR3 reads TGCAGTGCCCGGACAGGGGGTCCCCAAGAGACCCAGTACTTC.

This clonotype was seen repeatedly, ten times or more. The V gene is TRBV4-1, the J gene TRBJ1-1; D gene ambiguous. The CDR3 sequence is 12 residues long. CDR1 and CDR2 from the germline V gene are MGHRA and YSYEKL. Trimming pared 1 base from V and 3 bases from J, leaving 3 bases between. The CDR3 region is CASSQVDTEAFF. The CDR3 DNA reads TGCGCCAGCAGCCAAGTAGACACTGAAGCTTTCTTT.

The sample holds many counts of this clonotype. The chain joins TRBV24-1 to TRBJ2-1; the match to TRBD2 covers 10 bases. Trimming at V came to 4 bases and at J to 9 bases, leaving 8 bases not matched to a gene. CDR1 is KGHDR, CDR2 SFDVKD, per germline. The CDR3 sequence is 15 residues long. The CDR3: CATSESGLAIGEQFF. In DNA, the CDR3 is TGTGCCACCAGTGAGTCGGGACTAGCGATCGGTGAGCAGTTCTTC.

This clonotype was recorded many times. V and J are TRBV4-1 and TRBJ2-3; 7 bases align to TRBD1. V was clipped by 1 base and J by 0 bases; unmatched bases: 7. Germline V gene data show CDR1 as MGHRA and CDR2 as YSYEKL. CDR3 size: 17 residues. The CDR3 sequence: CASSQVGTDPSTDTQYF. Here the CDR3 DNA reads TGCGCCAGCAGCCAAGTGGGGACAGATCCTAGCACAGATACGCAGTATTTT.

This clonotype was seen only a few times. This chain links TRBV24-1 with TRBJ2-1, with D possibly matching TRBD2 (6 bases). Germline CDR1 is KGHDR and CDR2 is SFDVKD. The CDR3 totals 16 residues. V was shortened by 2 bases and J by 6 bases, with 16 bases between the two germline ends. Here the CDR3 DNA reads TGTGCCACCAGTGATTCGAGGACTATATTCGGCAATGAGCAGTTCTTC. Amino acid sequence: CATSDSRTIFGNEQFF.

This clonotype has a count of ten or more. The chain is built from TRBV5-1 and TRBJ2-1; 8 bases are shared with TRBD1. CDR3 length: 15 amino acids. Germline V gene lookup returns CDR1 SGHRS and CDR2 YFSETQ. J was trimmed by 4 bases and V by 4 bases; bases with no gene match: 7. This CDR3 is CASSVGQGPYNEQFF. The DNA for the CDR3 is TGCGCCAGCAGCGTCGGACAGGGCCCTTACAATGAGCAGTTCTTC.